This T cell receptor beta chain was sequenced during a study of blood T cell repertoires in COVID-19. About the research overall: The United States, Italy and Spain supplied acute and convalescent COVID-19 samples. T cells, B-cell-depleted T cells, or PBMCs provided the cDNA or gDNA that served as material.

This CDR3 is built from 14 residues. Germline lookup yields CDR1 SGHNT and CDR2 YYREEE (reference sequence). V dropped 2 bases and J dropped 1 base, with 6 bases sitting between them. As originally analysed: How many nucleated cells were present was estimated from reference gene primer amplification. Using immunoSEQ multiplex PCR, the repertoire was profiled, and TCRdb retains in-frame clones only, with some absent. The D gene and trimming were derived from the DNA, and the V and J assignments and clone size from that table. The sample has 200,000 or so clones; roughly nine tenths are singletons. Categorization into cohorts depended on clinical history that participants reported.

Sequencing was carried out using PBMCs or T cells enriched from blood (not recorded which). This clonotype was obtained from a woman aged 40 to 55 with acute COVID-19. The chain carries TRBV5-4 and TRBJ2-2; D might be TRBD1 (5 bases). CDR3 nucleotides: TGTGCCAGCAGCTTCGACAGGAACACCGGGGAGCTGTTTTTT. Encoded protein: CASSFDRNTGELFF.